This TCR beta chain was identified in a study of OX40 agonist ivuxolimab in advanced cancers. Whole-study context: Three partial responders included one hepatocellular carcinoma patient and two cutaneous melanoma patients. General study findings and limits: At doses 0.1 to 3.0 mg/kg, CD4+ and CD8+ clones expanded.

Here immunoSEQ multiplex PCR was the method, and the copy in TCRdb shows in-frame clones only, minus some. The sample carries under 85,000 clones, around 94% recorded once. In regard to this clone: Its target is not known.

CDR3 length: 16 amino acids. Germline assignment: CDR1 MGHRA and CDR2 YSYEKL. V lost 1 base to trimming and J lost 0 bases, with 10 bases between them. The source of this sequence is an adult with an advanced solid tumor such as melanoma, head and neck, liver or kidney cancer. V is TRBV4-1 and J is TRBJ1-3; D remains unclear. Here the sequenced sample was CD4+ or CD8+ T cells sorted from blood, taken in a trial of the OX40 agonist ivuxolimab. CDR3 coding DNA: TGCGCCAGCAGCCAAGTATCACGGGGCTCTGGAAACACCATATATTTT. The encoded protein is CASSQVSRGSGNTIYF.